Each of the 11 T cell receptor beta chains below was sequenced from the same sample in a study of cytomegalovirus exposure and HLA in healthy donors. Researchers ran the PCR with 60 Vbeta and 13 Jbeta primers. The data were produced by immunoSEQ multiplex PCR, yet TCRdb's version contains in-frame clones alone and is incomplete. The repertoire includes approximately 210,000 clones, about 77% of them detected once, and 2.1% sits in the top ten. The sequencing sample was made of PBMCs. All receptors come from a woman between 25 and 40 years old in good health and CMV-seropositive.

The chain combines TRBV6-6 with TRBJ2-5, with D unclear. The last part of the DNA fits TRBJ2-7 better; the J call may be wrong. The V gene's germline CDR1 is MNHNY and CDR2 SVGAGI (reference sequence). This CDR3 is 15 amino acids long. CDR3: CASSWPLTNSYEQYF. The CDR3 DNA reads TGTGCCAGCAGCTGGCCCTTGACAAACTCCTACGAGCAGTACTTC.

This clone has just a few counts. The V and J genes are TRBV7-3 and TRBJ2-6; 7 nucleotides match TRBD2. The CDR3 covers 16 residues. Germline V gene data show CDR1 as SGHTA and CDR2 as FQGTGA. V lost 5 bases, J lost 3 bases, and 7 bases stayed unmatched. CDR3 in amino acids: CASSVVGGGGANVLTF. In DNA form, the CDR3 reads TGTGCCAGCAGCGTGGTGGGCGGGGGTGGGGCCAACGTCCTGACTTTC.

The chain carries TRBV5-6 and TRBJ2-3; weak D call: TRBD1 (6 bases). Looked up from germline, CDR1 is SGHDT and CDR2 is YYEEEE. V dropped 1 base and J dropped 2 bases, with 11 bases sitting between them. There are 15 residues in the CDR3. Here the CDR3 DNA reads TGTGCCAGCAGCTTGCCCCAGGGGATCACAGATACGCAGTATTTT. This translates into CASSLPQGITDTQYF.

This chain joins TRBV11-3 and TRBJ2-3; 7 positions match TRBD2. V trimming: 1 base; J trimming: 9 bases; junction bases outside the gene matches: 1. Looked up from germline, CDR1 is SGHNT and CDR2 is YENEEA. The CDR3 totals 12 residues. This CDR3 reads CASSLGTRTQYF. DNA of the CDR3: TGTGCCAGCAGCTTAGGGACTAGGACGCAGTATTTT.

The V gene is TRBV25-1, the J gene TRBJ1-4; TRBD1 matches at 8 bases. There are 15 residues in the CDR3. The V gene end was trimmed by 1 base and the J gene end by 7 bases; junction bases not matched to a gene: 5. Germline V lookup: CDR1 MGHDK, CDR2 SYGVNS. CDR3 in amino acids: CASSESDRVIEKLFF. The DNA for the CDR3 is TGTGCCAGCAGTGAATCGGACAGGGTTATTGAAAAACTGTTTTTT.

V and J are TRBV5-1 and TRBJ2-4; 7 bases fit TRBD1. The CDR3 runs 14 residues. Germline CDR1 reads SGHRS; CDR2 reads YFSETQ. V dropped 2 bases and J dropped 7; count of bases not matched to a gene: 6. Written as DNA, the CDR3 is TGCGCCAGCAGCTTCGTGACAGGGAGTAACATTCAGTACTTC. Translating gives CASSFVTGSNIQYF.

The chain couples TRBV7-8 to TRBJ1-5; perhaps TRBD1 as D (6 bases). V lost 5 bases and J lost 0, with 20 bases in between. CDR1 is SGHVS, CDR2 FQNEAQ, per germline. CDR3 size: 18 residues. The CDR3 DNA reads as TGTGCCAGCAGCCCCACGACCCGGCAGGGGTATAGCAATCAGCCCCAGCATTTT. Its protein product is CASSPTTRQGYSNQPQHF.

The V call is TRBV7-3, the J call TRBJ2-1, with 7 nucleotides matching TRBD2. Germline values: CDR1 SGHTA, CDR2 FQGTGA. CDR3 size: 16 residues. Losses at the gene ends were 2 bases for V and 0 bases for J; bases not matched to a gene: 4. The CDR3 sequence is CASSLSSGPSYNEQFF. The CDR3 bases are TGTGCCAGCAGCTTATCTAGCGGCCCCTCCTACAATGAGCAGTTCTTC. The full variable domain, its missing parts supplied by reference TRBV7-3 and TRBJ2-1, is GAGVSQTPSNKVTEKGKYVELRCDPISGHTALYWYRQSLGQGPEFLIYFQGTGAADDSGLPNDRFFAVRPEGSVSTLKIQRTERGDSAVYLCASSLSSGPSYNEQFFGPGTRLTVL.

A remark on this clone: The junction departs from germline at one end; a sequencing error may be responsible. The J gene is TRBJ2-7, the V gene TRBV6-1; 10 bases match TRBD2. This CDR3 has 15 residues. CDR1 MNHNS and CDR2 SASEGT come from the germline V gene. CDR3 coding DNA: TGTGCCAGCACACGACCTAGCGGGAGTTCCTCCGAGCAGTACTTC. Encoded protein: CASTRPSGSSSEQYF.

This chain connects TRBV20-1 to TRBJ2-7, with a tentative D call TRBD2 (5 bases). Germline V gives CDR1 DFQATT, CDR2 SNEGSKA (reference sequence). This CDR3 spans 10 amino acids. V was cut by 6 bases and J by 5 bases, with 8 bases left in between. The CDR3 is CSAKRDEQYF. The DNA of the CDR3 is TGCAGTGCGAAGAGGGACGAGCAGTACTTC.

The chain carries TRBV9 and TRBJ2-1, with 9 bases that match TRBD1. CDR1 is SGDLS and CDR2 is YYNGEE in the germline V gene. J lost 10 bases, V lost 5 bases, and 7 bases had no gene match. CDR3 length equals 13 residues. This CDR3 is CASSLTGGVEQFF. CDR3 in DNA: TGTGCCAGCAGTCTTACAGGGGGCGTCGAGCAGTTCTTC.